This T cell receptor beta chain was captured by sequencing in a study of blood T cell repertoires in COVID-19. Study information: Whether acute or convalescent, the COVID-19 samples came from the United States, Italy and Spain.

Libraries were prepared by immunoSEQ multiplex PCR; TCRdb keeps only in-frame clonotypes and omits some of them. The sample lists under 300,000 clones, approximately 82% seen once, with approximately 16% in the top ten. The V and J ends lost 1 base and 4 bases respectively, with 10 bases between them. The CDR3 runs 14 residues. Germline-derived CDR1 and CDR2 are LGHDT and YNNKEL (reference sequence). All enrollees were roughly 18 to 95 years old and from 24 US areas. Each recovered donor of Cohort 3 presented with two negative PCRs, clearance, or symptom resolution. The sequenced sample consisted of PBMCs or T cells enriched from blood (not recorded which). This TCR was sampled from a man between 40 and 49 years old who had recovered from COVID-19. V and J are TRBV3-1 (or the pseudogene TRBV3-2) and TRBJ1-1; D is perhaps TRBD1 (5 bases). For the CDR3, the DNA is TGTGCCAGCAGCCAAGGGGGGGTCCTCACTGAAGCTTTCTTT. This sequence encodes CASSQGGVLTEAFF.